This record covers a single TCR beta chain. Its antigen specificity is not known. Germline is not matched at one junction end, which may reflect a read error. For CDR1 and CDR2, the germline V gene lists SGHTA and FQGTGA. The CDR3 spans 13 residues, from the cysteine through the phenylalanine. Kept here is only the CDR3 DNA, which spans 39 bases and is read in frame from base 1. The library relied on the immunoSEQ multiplex PCR assay. The immuneACCESS repertoire file appears here via TCRdb, limited to in-frame rearrangements. These files lack a portion of the clones; in checked studies, under half of the deficit traces to unresolved V genes, and the cause of the others is not known. The sample profile shows 56,000 or so clones; approximately 86% of them were found once. Of the sample, 0.38% is held by the ten largest clones. This record comes from a study of T cell changes during pregnancy in multiple sclerosis (dated by TCRdb to the late 2010s). A note on the overall study: Changes in the T cell repertoire over the course of pregnancy were examined in this study in women with multiple sclerosis.

The receptor chain draws on TRBV7-3 and TRBJ1-2; 7 of the junction bases match TRBD1. The sample in question was CD4+ T cells from peripheral blood mononuclear cells, obtained in the third trimester of pregnancy. This receptor was identified in a female donor with multiple sclerosis, enrolled in a pregnancy study. CDR3 region: CASSPARGDGYTF. Here is the DNA: TGTGCCAGCAGCCCGGCCAGGGGGGATGGGTACACCTTC.